This TCR beta chain comes out of a study of T cell responses to AZD1222 COVID-19 vaccine. Clones were sequenced by immunoSEQ multiplex PCR, and TCRdb holds only the in-frame ones, with some missing. This repertoire shows approximately 110,000 clones, approximately 88% found once; its top ten account for about 5%. Germline V gene lookup returns CDR1 SEHNR and CDR2 FQNEAQ (reference sequence). The CDR3 totals 15 residues. The V gene end was trimmed by 2 bases and the J gene end by 0 bases; junction bases not matched to a gene: 1. Regarding this clone: The sample contains more than one DNA sequence encoding this CDR3.

The receptor was isolated from an adult in good health. The source was peripheral blood, collected on day 0 of AZD1222 vaccination. The chain recombines TRBV7-9 with TRBJ1-3, with TRBD1 identical over 7 bases. CDR3 in DNA: TGTGCCAGCAGCTTAAGACAGGGCTCTGGAAACACCATATATTTT. Protein sequence: CASSLRQGSGNTIYF.